The present T cell receptor (beta chain) was sequenced within a study of OX40 agonist ivuxolimab in advanced cancers. Study-wide background: Patients were dosed with the agonistic anti-OX40 (CD134) antibody ivuxolimab. Dose-escalation patients suffered from hepatocellular carcinoma, melanoma, renal cell or head and neck cancer. Every 2 weeks, patients received ivuxolimab intravenously, dosed at 0.01 to 10 mg/kg.

TCRdb's table, derived via immunoSEQ multiplex PCR, lists solely in-frame clones and lacks some. The data contain 55,000 to 80,000 clones, 84% of them singletons. Turning to this clone: The antigen remains undetermined.

Broader study findings: Still undetermined is the antigen specificity of the expanded peripheral T cells.

The material was CD4+ or CD8+ T cells sorted from blood, obtained in a trial of the OX40 agonist ivuxolimab. The clonotype originates from an adult with an advanced solid tumor such as melanoma, head and neck, liver or kidney cancer.

The CDR3 nucleotides read TGTGCCAGCATAAAAGACGGGGAGCGCTTCTATGGCTACACCTTC. Translation gives CASIKDGERFYGYTF. The gene calls are TRBV6-6 and TRBJ1-2, with D uncertain. V lost 7 bases to trimming and J lost 4 bases, with 19 bases between them. The germline gives CDR1 MNHNY, CDR2 SVGAGI (reference sequence). The CDR3 covers 15 residues.